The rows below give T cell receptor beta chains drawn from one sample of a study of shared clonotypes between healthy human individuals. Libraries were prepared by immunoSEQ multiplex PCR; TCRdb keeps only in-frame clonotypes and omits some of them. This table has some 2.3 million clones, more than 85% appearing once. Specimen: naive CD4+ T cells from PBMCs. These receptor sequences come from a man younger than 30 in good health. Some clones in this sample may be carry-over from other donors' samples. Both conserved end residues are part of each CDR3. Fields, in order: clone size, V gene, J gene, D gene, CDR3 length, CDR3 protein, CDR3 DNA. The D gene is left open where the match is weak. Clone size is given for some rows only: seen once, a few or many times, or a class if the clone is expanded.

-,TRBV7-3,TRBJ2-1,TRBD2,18,CASSQGLAAPSSYNEQFF,TGTGCCAGCAGCCAGGGACTAGCGGCCCCGAGCTCCTACAATGAGCAGTTCTTC
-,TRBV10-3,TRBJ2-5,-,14,CATRDIMYQETQYF,TGTGCGACCCGGGACATTATGTACCAAGAGACCCAGTACTTC
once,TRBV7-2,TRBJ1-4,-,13,CASSLGFNEKLFF,TGTGCCAGCAGCTTAGGGTTTAATGAAAAACTGTTTTTT
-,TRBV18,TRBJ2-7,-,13,CASSPGGTYEQYF,TGTGCCAGCTCACCAGGCGGGACCTACGAGCAGTACTTC
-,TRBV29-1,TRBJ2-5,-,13,CSVGEPYQETQYF,TGCAGCGTTGGGGAACCGTACCAAGAGACCCAGTACTTC
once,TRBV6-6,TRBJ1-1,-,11,CASGVRTEAFF,TGTGCCAGCGGGGTGAGGACTGAAGCTTTCTTT
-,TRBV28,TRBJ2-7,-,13,CASIGGLFYEQYF,TGTGCCAGCATAGGCGGATTATTCTACGAGCAGTACTTC
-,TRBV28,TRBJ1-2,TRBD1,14,CASTLTGGYNGYTF,TGTGCCAGCACTTTGACAGGGGGCTATAATGGCTACACCTTC
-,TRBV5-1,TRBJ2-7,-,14,CASSLGGLSYEQYF,TGCGCCAGCAGCTTGGGCGGACTGAGCTACGAGCAGTACTTC
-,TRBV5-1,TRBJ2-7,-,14,CASSLLPGAYEQYF,TGCGCCAGCAGCTTACTCCCGGGGGCTTACGAGCAGTACTTC
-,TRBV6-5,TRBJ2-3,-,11,CASGLTDTQYF,TGTGCCAGCGGACTCACAGATACGCAGTATTTT
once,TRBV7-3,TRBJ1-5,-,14,CASSLTGGGQPQHF,TGTGCCAGCAGCTTAACGGGCGGGGGCCAGCCCCAGCATTTT
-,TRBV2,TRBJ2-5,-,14,CASSEHQYQETQYF,TGTGCCAGCAGTGAACACCAGTACCAAGAGACCCAGTACTTC
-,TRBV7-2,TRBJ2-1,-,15,CASSSRGDYNNEQFF,TGTGCCAGCAGCTCCAGGGGGGACTACAATAATGAGCAGTTCTTC
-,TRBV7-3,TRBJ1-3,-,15,CASSPLGGGGNTIYF,TGTGCCAGCAGCCCCCTCGGGGGGGGCGGAAACACCATATATTTT
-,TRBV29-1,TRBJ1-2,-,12,CSVLTDNYGYTF,TGCAGCGTCCTGACAGACAACTACGGCTACACCTTC
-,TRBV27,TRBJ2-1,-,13,CASSLRPIEGQFF,TGTGCCAGCAGTTTACGACCGATCGAGGGGCAGTTCTTC
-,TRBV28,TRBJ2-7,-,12,CASSYGPSEQYF,TGTGCCAGCAGTTATGGGCCTTCCGAGCAGTACTTC
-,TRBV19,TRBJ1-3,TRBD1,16,CASIRTGRASGNTIYF,TGTGCCAGTATTCGGACAGGGCGAGCTTCTGGAAACACCATATATTTT
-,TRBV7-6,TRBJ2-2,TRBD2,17,CASSKRQREGNTGELFF,TGTGCCAGCAGCAAAAGACAGCGGGAGGGGAACACCGGGGAGCTGTTTTTT
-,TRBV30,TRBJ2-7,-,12,CAWSQGGDEQYF,TGTGCCTGGAGCCAGGGGGGAGACGAGCAGTACTTC
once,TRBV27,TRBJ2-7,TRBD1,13,CASSLTGVGEQYF,TGTGCCAGCAGTTTAACAGGGGTCGGCGAGCAGTACTTC
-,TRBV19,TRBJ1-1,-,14,CASRPGSVNTEAFF,TGTGCCAGCAGACCCGGGTCCGTGAACACTGAAGCTTTCTTT
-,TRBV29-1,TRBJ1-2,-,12,CSVGTSYYGYTF,TGCAGCGTGGGGACATCCTACTATGGCTACACCTTC
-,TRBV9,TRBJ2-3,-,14,CASSVRVLTDTQYF,TGTGCCAGCAGCGTGAGGGTTCTCACAGATACGCAGTATTTT
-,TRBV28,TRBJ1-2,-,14,CASSLIPGPYGYTF,TGTGCCAGCAGTTTAATTCCAGGGCCCTATGGCTACACCTTC
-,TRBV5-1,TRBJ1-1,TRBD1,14,CASRPGQENTEAFF,TGCGCCAGCAGACCGGGACAGGAGAACACTGAAGCTTTCTTT
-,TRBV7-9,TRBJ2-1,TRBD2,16,CASSSSASGNYNEQFF,TGTGCCAGCAGCTCGAGTGCCAGCGGGAACTACAATGAGCAGTTCTTC
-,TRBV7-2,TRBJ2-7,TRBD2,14,CASSPGGASYEQYF,TGTGCCAGCAGCCCGGGAGGGGCCTCCTACGAGCAGTACTTC
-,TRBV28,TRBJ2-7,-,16,CASSARTGTDGPEQYF,TGTGCCAGCAGTGCCAGAACCGGGACTGACGGGCCCGAGCAGTACTTC
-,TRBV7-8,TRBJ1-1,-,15,CASSLLGAQNTEAFF,TGTGCCAGCAGCTTATTGGGGGCGCAGAACACTGAAGCTTTCTTT
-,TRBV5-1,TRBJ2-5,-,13,CASSWVGQETQYF,TGCGCCAGCAGCTGGGTAGGCCAAGAGACCCAGTACTTC
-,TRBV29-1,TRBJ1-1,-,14,CSVAYSLRGTEAFF,TGCAGCGTTGCTTACAGCCTTCGTGGGACTGAAGCTTTCTTT
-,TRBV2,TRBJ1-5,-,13,CASRGISNQPQHF,TGTGCCAGCAGGGGGATTAGCAATCAGCCCCAGCATTTT
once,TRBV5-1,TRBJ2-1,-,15,CASSLAISSYNEQFF,TGCGCCAGCAGCTTGGCCATCTCGTCCTACAATGAGCAGTTCTTC
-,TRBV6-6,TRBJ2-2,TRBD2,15,CASRARRGDTGELFF,TGTGCCAGCAGGGCGCGGCGGGGGGACACCGGGGAGCTGTTTTTT
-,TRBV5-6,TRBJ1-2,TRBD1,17,CASSRASGTGGFYGYTF,TGTGCCAGCAGCAGAGCCTCCGGGACAGGGGGCTTCTATGGCTACACCTTC
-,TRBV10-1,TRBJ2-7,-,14,CASNAILLTYEQYF,TGCGCCAGTAATGCAATCCTTCTCACCTACGAGCAGTACTTC
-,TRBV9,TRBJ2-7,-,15,CASSVAGAFIYEQYF,TGTGCCAGCAGCGTAGCAGGGGCCTTCATTTACGAGCAGTACTTC
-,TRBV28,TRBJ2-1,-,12,CASRSRPNEQFF,TGTGCCAGCAGGTCCCGCCCCAATGAGCAGTTCTTC
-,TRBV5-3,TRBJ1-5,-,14,CARSWVGDCQPQHF,TGTGCCAGAAGCTGGGTTGGGGATTGTCAGCCCCAGCATTTT
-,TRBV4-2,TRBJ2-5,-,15,CASSQDRARPETQYF,TGTGCCAGCAGCCAAGACAGGGCCCGGCCAGAGACCCAGTACTTC
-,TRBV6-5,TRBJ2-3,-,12,CASCDFTDTQYF,TGTGCCAGCTGTGATTTCACAGATACGCAGTATTTT
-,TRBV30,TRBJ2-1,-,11,CAWSGYNEQFF,TGTGCCTGGAGTGGCTACAATGAGCAGTTCTTC
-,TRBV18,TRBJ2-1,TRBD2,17,CASSPPSTSGRYNEQFF,TGTGCCAGCTCACCACCTTCGACTAGCGGGAGGTACAATGAGCAGTTCTTC
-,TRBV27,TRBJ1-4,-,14,CASSFRGGGEKLFF,TGTGCCAGCAGTTTTCGTGGGGGCGGGGAAAAACTGTTTTTT
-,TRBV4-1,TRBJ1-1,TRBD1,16,CASSQVQGARNTEAFF,TGCGCCAGCAGCCAAGTACAGGGGGCGCGTAACACTGAAGCTTTCTTT
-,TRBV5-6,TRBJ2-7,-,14,CASSFEWDPYEQYF,TGTGCCAGCAGCTTTGAGTGGGATCCCTACGAGCAGTACTTC
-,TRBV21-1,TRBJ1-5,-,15,CASSKGRGIGQPQHF,TGTGCCAGCAGCAAAGGAAGGGGAATAGGGCAGCCCCAGCATTTT
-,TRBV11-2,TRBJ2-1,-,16,CASSQLTGSSYNEQFF,TGTGCCAGCAGCCAACTAACAGGGAGCTCCTACAATGAGCAGTTCTTC
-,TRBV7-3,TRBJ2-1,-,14,CASSSRGSYNEQFF,TGTGCCAGCAGCTCCCGAGGATCCTACAATGAGCAGTTCTTC
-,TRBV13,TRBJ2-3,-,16,CASSPSTGGSTDTQYF,TGTGCCAGCAGCCCTTCCACGGGCGGTAGCACAGATACGCAGTATTTT
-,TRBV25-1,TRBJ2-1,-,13,CASSEDGYNEQFF,TGTGCCAGCAGTGAGGACGGTTACAATGAGCAGTTCTTC